Each of the 32 T cell receptor beta chains below was sequenced from the same sample in a study of identical twins. TCRdb processed the 5' RACE reads anew with MiXCR; each CDR3 protein has one entry. The table lists around 1.7 million distinct CDR3 sequences, about 32% of them singletons. The sample was cord blood. These receptor sequences come from a newborn girl in good health.

The V gene is TRBV27, the J gene TRBJ1-5, with D possibly TRBD1 on 6 matching bases. The length of the CDR3 is 16 residues. The germline V gene encodes CDR1 MNHEY and CDR2 SMNVEV (reference sequence). The V and J ends lost 4 bases and 0 bases respectively, with 13 bases between them. CDR3 DNA sequence: TGTGCCAGCAGTTCGAGGGGGGGAATTAGCAATCAGCCCCAGCATTTT. This codes for CASSSRGGISNQPQHF.

The table lists this clonotype with a few counts. The rearrangement links TRBV20-1 to TRBJ2-5; 9 nucleotides agree with TRBD2. Germline CDR1 reads DFQATT; CDR2 reads SNEGSKA (reference sequence). V was clipped by 0 bases and J by 6 bases; unmatched bases: 11. The CDR3 consists of 16 residues. The CDR3 region is CSARDRRGGAVKTQYF. The CDR3 DNA follows: TGCAGTGCTAGAGATCGGCGGGGGGGAGCTGTGAAGACCCAGTACTTC.

This chain connects TRBV9 to TRBJ1-5; D possibly corresponds to TRBD1 (6 bases). Germline CDR1 reads SGDLS; CDR2 reads YYNGEE. This CDR3 is built from 15 residues. V lost 3 bases and J 3 bases, leaving 13 bases between the germline ends. CDR3 nucleotides: TGTGCCAGCAGCGGAGGGGGGGGGCCCAATCAGCCCCAGCATTTT. Its translation: CASSGGGGPNQPQHF. Full variable domain (outside the CDR3, taken from reference TRBV9 and TRBJ1-5): DSGVTQTPKHLITATGQRVTLRCSPRSGDLSVYWYQQSLDQGLQFLIQYYNGEERAKGNILERFSAQQFPDLHSELNLSSLELGDSALYFCASSGGGGPNQPQHFGDGTRLSIL.

There are a few counts of this clonotype. In nucleotides, the CDR3 is TGTGCCAGCAGTGAAGGGAGAACCCAGTACTTC. Encoded protein: CASSEGRTQYF. The chain combines TRBV6-1 with TRBJ2-5; unclear D gene. Per germline, CDR1 MNHNS and CDR2 SASEGT. V lost 1 base and J 8 bases, leaving 5 bases between the germline ends. This CDR3 has 11 amino acids.

This clonotype was picked up many times. V is TRBV28 and J is TRBJ2-1; tentatively, D is TRBD2 (7 bases). V dropped 6 bases and J dropped 4 bases, with 16 bases sitting between them. The germline gives CDR1 MDHEN, CDR2 SYDVKM. CDR3 length: 15 residues. The chain's CDR3 is CASRKGGLGYNEQFF. CDR3 nucleotide sequence: TGTGCCAGCAGGAAGGGGGGGCTAGGATACAATGAGCAGTTCTTC.

This clonotype was counted between two and nine times. The chain recombines TRBV29-1 with TRBJ1-1; D might be TRBD1 (5 bases). With 5 bases removed from V and 1 base from J, the gap between germline ends came to 8 bases. This CDR3 spans 12 amino acids. In germline, CDR1 is SQVTM, CDR2 ANQGSEA. CDR3 sequence: CSVCTGNTEAFF. Written as DNA, the CDR3 is TGCAGCGTTTGCACAGGGAACACTGAAGCTTTCTTT.

This clonotype was observed a handful of times. The J gene is TRBJ2-5, the V gene TRBV5-1; D perhaps matches TRBD2 (5 bases). V shed 4 bases and J shed 2 bases, with 12 bases lying between them. Per the germline V gene, CDR1 is SGHRS and CDR2 is YFSETQ. This CDR3 has 14 amino acids. CDR3 sequence (DNA): TGCGCCAGCAGCCCGGGATCCCTACAAGAGACCCAGTACTTC. It codes for CASSPGSLQETQYF.

This clonotype has more than one count but fewer than ten. The chain employs TRBV29-1 and TRBJ2-7; D possibly corresponds to TRBD2 (5 bases). This CDR3 spans 12 amino acids. Trimming took 5 bases from V and 2 from J, leaving 10 bases between them. Germline CDR1 is SQVTM and CDR2 is ANQGSEA. DNA of the CDR3: TGCAGCGTTTGGGAGCTCCCCTACGAGCAGTACTTC. Protein product: CSVWELPYEQYF.

The chain couples TRBV7-2 to TRBJ2-3, with D perhaps matching TRBD1 (6 bases). V lost 4 bases and J lost 2, with 13 bases in between. The CDR3 sequence is 15 residues long. Germline V gene lookup returns CDR1 SGHTA and CDR2 FQGNSA. The CDR3, as DNA: TGTGCCAGCAGCTGGGCCGGGACAATCACAGATACGCAGTATTTT. It codes for CASSWAGTITDTQYF.

CDR3 nucleotide sequence: TGTGCCAGCACCCCGAGACTAGCGGGAGAGACCCAGTACTTC. Its translation is CASTPRLAGETQYF. The chain couples TRBV6-5 to TRBJ2-5; 10 nucleotides agree with TRBD2. Germline V lookup: CDR1 MNHEY, CDR2 SVGAGI. The CDR3 has 14 amino acids. Trimming at V came to 7 bases and at J to 4 bases, leaving 6 bases not matched to a gene.

There are many counts of this clonotype. The rearrangement joins TRBV4-2 to TRBJ2-1, with 9 bases matching TRBD2. After removal of 0 bases from V and 8 bases from J, the junction contained 5 bases not matched to a gene. The V gene's germline CDR1 is LGHNA and CDR2 YNFKEQ. The CDR3 sequence is 15 residues long. The CDR3 DNA follows: TGTGCCAGCAGCCAAGATAGCGGGAGAACATATGAGCAGTTCTTC. Its protein product is CASSQDSGRTYEQFF.

This clonotype was seen a handful of times. The chain has TRBV12-3 or TRBV12-4 and TRBJ1-2; D remains ambiguous. Trimming stripped 1 base from V and 4 bases from J, with 13 bases between. This CDR3 is built from 15 residues. In nucleotides, the CDR3 is TGTGCCAGCAGTTTAGGAGTTTCGGCAGCCTATGGCTACACCTTC. It yields the protein CASSLGVSAAYGYTF.

This chain uses TRBV11-2 with TRBJ1-2; no clear D gene. V shed 2 bases and J shed 5 bases, with 9 bases lying between them. This CDR3 spans 13 amino acids. CDR1 is SGHAT and CDR2 is FQNNGV in the germline V gene. The chain's CDR3 is CASSLTFRYGYTF. The CDR3 nucleotides read TGTGCCAGCAGCTTAACCTTCAGATATGGCTACACCTTC.

The chain combines TRBV20-1 with TRBJ2-1; 9 bases match TRBD1. The CDR3 is 15 residues long. Germline V gene lookup returns CDR1 DFQATT and CDR2 SNEGSKA (reference sequence). V dropped 0 bases and J dropped 6; count of bases not matched to a gene: 6. CDR3 sequence: CSARDPYRGRNEQFF. The DNA for the CDR3 is TGCAGTGCTAGAGACCCATACAGGGGGCGCAATGAGCAGTTCTTC.

The chain links TRBV19 to TRBJ1-5, with D perhaps TRBD1 (5 bases). The CDR3 covers 15 residues. Trimming removed 2 bases from V and 3 bases from J, with 11 bases in between. CDR1 is LNHDA, CDR2 SQIVND, per germline (reference sequence). The CDR3 DNA reads as TGTGCCAGTAGTATAAGAGGGACCAACAATCAGCCCCAGCATTTT. Translation: CASSIRGTNNQPQHF.

The chain carries TRBV5-1 and TRBJ2-4, with unresolved D. Germline CDR1 SGHRS, CDR2 YFSETQ. The ends were cut back, 1 base at V and 0 bases at J, with 14 bases in the middle. The CDR3 is 17 amino acids. CDR3 nucleotides: TGCGCCAGCAGCTTGAGGCCAGAAACCTTAGCCAAAAACATTCAGTACTTC. Translated, it gives CASSLRPETLAKNIQYF.

This rearrangement joins TRBV29-1 to TRBJ2-7; 10 nucleotides agree with TRBD1. The J segment lost 7 bases and the V segment lost 7 bases, leaving 10 bases of the junction unmatched. The CDR3 totals 13 residues. Germline-derived CDR1 and CDR2 are SQVTM and ANQGSEA. The CDR3 nucleotides are TGCAGCGAGACAGGGGGCTCCTACAATGAGCAGTACTTC. Translation gives CSETGGSYNEQYF.

The J gene is TRBJ1-4, the V gene TRBV25-1; 8 nucleotides align to TRBD1. Per the germline V gene, CDR1 is MGHDK and CDR2 is SYGVNS. After removal of 5 bases from V and 4 bases from J, the junction contained 12 bases not matched to a gene. This CDR3 contains 17 residues. Here the CDR3 reads CASSPALRGQDNEKLFF. CDR3 nucleotides: TGTGCCAGCAGTCCCGCCCTCCGGGGACAGGATAATGAAAAACTGTTTTTT.

J is TRBJ2-3 and V is TRBV12-3 or TRBV12-4, with TRBD2 matching over 8 bases. Trimming at V came to 5 bases and at J to 0 bases, leaving 4 bases not matched to a gene. The CDR3 has 15 residues. The CDR3 here is CASSPGGGSTDTQYF. The CDR3 nucleotides read TGTGCCAGCAGTCCGGGGGGGGGTAGCACAGATACGCAGTATTTT.

This clonotype was recorded a few times. The chain employs TRBV20-1 and TRBJ2-4; TRBD2 matches 10 bases. Germline V gene data show CDR1 as DFQATT and CDR2 as SNEGSKA (reference sequence). V shed 5 bases and J 1 base; nucleotides not matched to a gene: 5. The CDR3 is 15 amino acids. The CDR3 coding sequence is TGCAGTGCTTCTAGCGGGGGTGGGGCCAAAAACATTCAGTACTTC. As protein: CSASSGGGAKNIQYF.

In its sample, this clonotype was seen a few times. This chain links TRBV5-1 with TRBJ2-1; D ambiguous. The V end was cut by 1 base, the J end by 4 bases, with 12 bases between. The length of the CDR3 is 15 residues. The germline CDR1 and CDR2 sequences are SGHRS and YFSETQ. For the CDR3, the DNA is TGCGCCAGCAGCTTGTTAATCGGCCAGTACAATGAGCAGTTCTTC. This translates into CASSLLIGQYNEQFF. Using reference TRBV5-1 and TRBJ2-1 for the parts outside the CDR3, the full variable domain is KAGVTQTPRYLIKTRGQQVTLSCSPISGHRSVSWYQQTPGQGLQFLFEYFSETQRNKGNFPGRFSGRQFSNSRSEMNVSTLELGDSALYLCASSLLIGQYNEQFFGPGTRLTVL.

A few counts support this clonotype. The J gene is TRBJ2-7, the V gene TRBV29-1, with a possible D match to TRBD2 (6 bases). This CDR3 region has 15 residues. Trimming left V 0 bases short and J 2 bases short, with 14 bases between. The germline V gene encodes CDR1 SQVTM and CDR2 ANQGSEA. The CDR3 reads CSVEDLGRRAYEQYF. CDR3 bases: TGCAGCGTTGAAGATCTAGGCAGGAGGGCCTACGAGCAGTACTTC.

The genes are TRBV20-1 and TRBJ1-6; weak D call: TRBD1 (6 bases). Per the germline V gene, CDR1 is DFQATT and CDR2 is SNEGSKA (reference sequence). The V end was cut by 3 bases, the J end by 7 bases, with 13 bases between. This CDR3 spans 14 amino acids. CDR3 amino acids: CSASIRQGNSPLHF. In DNA, the CDR3 is TGCAGTGCTAGTATACGGCAGGGGAATTCACCCCTCCACTTT.

The V and J genes are TRBV10-3 and TRBJ2-4; a weak D match, TRBD2 (6 bases). V was trimmed by 6 bases and J by 13 bases, leaving 25 bases between them. CDR3 size: 15 residues. From germline, CDR1 is ENHRY and CDR2 SYGVKD. The CDR3 reads CAISSDGGLGYEQYF. DNA of the CDR3: TGTGCCATCAGCAGTGATGGGGGACTGGGATATGAGCAGTACTTC.

This clonotype was seen only a few times. The chain recombines TRBV20-1 with TRBJ1-5; D is unresolved. Germline V lookup: CDR1 DFQATT, CDR2 SNEGSKA (reference sequence). This CDR3 is 13 amino acids long. Trimming cost V 1 base and J 3 bases, with 7 bases left between them. The CDR3 region is CSARVGLNQPQHF. The CDR3 DNA follows: TGCAGTGCTAGAGTTGGCCTCAATCAGCCCCAGCATTTT.

This clonotype occurred many times. The chain recombines TRBV12-3 or TRBV12-4 with TRBJ2-7; D unresolved. The CDR3 contains 15 residues. V was pared by 5 bases and J by 0 bases, with 14 bases between. In DNA, the CDR3 is TGTGCCAGCAGTGTCAGCTTAGCCCCCTCCTACGAGCAGTACTTC. This gives the protein CASSVSLAPSYEQYF.

The sample holds a few counts of this clonotype. This sequence joins TRBV12-3 or TRBV12-4 and TRBJ1-1, with a weak D call TRBD1 (5 bases). The ends were cut back, 5 bases at V and 0 bases at J, with 10 bases in the middle. CDR3 size: 14 residues. Here the CDR3 reads CASSHTGMNTEAFF. The DNA for the CDR3 is TGTGCCAGCAGTCACACAGGAATGAACACTGAAGCTTTCTTT.

This clonotype was detected a few times. CDR3 residues: CASSQDRDRWRGYTF. Here the CDR3 DNA reads TGTGCCAGCAGCCAAGATCGGGACAGGTGGCGGGGCTACACCTTC. The chain couples TRBV4-2 to TRBJ1-2, with 8 bases that match TRBD1. The CDR3 is 15 residues long. Germline V gives CDR1 LGHNA, CDR2 YNFKEQ. V dropped 0 bases and J dropped 8; count of bases not matched to a gene: 8.

This chain joins TRBV6-6 and TRBJ2-4; 9 bases map to TRBD1. Losses at the gene ends were 6 bases for V and 0 bases for J; bases not matched to a gene: 6. Germline values: CDR1 MNHNY, CDR2 SVGAGI (reference sequence). The CDR3 loop spans 16 amino acids. CDR3 residues: CASSRQGELAKNIQYF. The CDR3 DNA follows: TGTGCCAGCAGCAGACAGGGGGAACTAGCCAAAAACATTCAGTACTTC.

This chain uses TRBV5-1 with TRBJ2-3, with D maybe TRBD2 (5 bases). Germline CDR1 is SGHRS and CDR2 is YFSETQ. The ends were cut back, 3 bases at V and 2 bases at J, with 13 bases in the middle. This CDR3 spans 15 amino acids. Written as DNA, the CDR3 is TGCGCCAGCAGCTCCCACCGGACTGTCACAGATACGCAGTATTTT. Translation gives CASSSHRTVTDTQYF.

About this clonotype itself: Germline is not matched at one junction end, which may reflect a read error. DNA of the CDR3: TGCGCCAGCAGTGAAGGGACAGGGCTTGGCTACACCTTC. This codes for CASSEGTGLGYTF. The V and J genes are TRBV6-1 and TRBJ1-2; 9 bases align to TRBD1. The CDR3 covers 13 residues. Looked up from germline, CDR1 is MNHNS and CDR2 is SASEGT.

As DNA, the CDR3 is TGTGCCAGCAGTTACTATGCGGGAGGATGGGAGACCCAGTACTTC. Protein product: CASSYYAGGWETQYF. The rearrangement joins TRBV6-6 to TRBJ2-5, with TRBD2 matching over 8 bases. The CDR3 runs to 15 residues. Germline CDR1 MNHNY, CDR2 SVGAGI (reference sequence). With 1 base clipped from V and 5 bases from J, the junction kept 6 bases outside the gene matches.